The present entry profiles one TCR beta chain with its context. The antigen it recognizes is unknown. The input lacks base qualities; no much larger clone sits a single base away. These data come from a study of T cell changes during pregnancy in multiple sclerosis (dated by TCRdb to about 2019). Some background on the complete study: The study examined how the T cell repertoire changed over the course of pregnancy in women with multiple sclerosis.

The library was generated by the immunoSEQ multiplex PCR assay. Not all clones reach the TCRdb copy of this immuneACCESS table, which keeps in-frame sequences only. Checked studies attribute under half of the gap to unresolved V genes and leave the rest unexplained. The sample table shows about 46,000 clones, and 75% to 95% are seen once. The ten most abundant clones make up less than 3.5% of the sample. The sequencing here drew on CD8+ T cells from peripheral blood mononuclear cells, taken in the second trimester of pregnancy. The receptor comes from a female donor with multiple sclerosis, enrolled in a pregnancy study.

The nucleotide sequence is TGTGCCAGCAGTGGTCCGAGTAGCTCTGGGGCCAACGTCCTGACTTTC. Protein translation: CASSGPSSSGANVLTF. The rearranged segments are TRBV2 and TRBJ2-6, with the D gene not clear enough to name. V gives up 4 bases and J gives up 0 bases, and the segment between their germline ends measures 10 bases. The germline V gene specifies SNHLY as CDR1 and FYNNEI as CDR2. Inclusive of the bounding cysteine and phenylalanine, the CDR3 is 16 residues long. The CDR3 DNA has 48 bases and is translated from base 1.